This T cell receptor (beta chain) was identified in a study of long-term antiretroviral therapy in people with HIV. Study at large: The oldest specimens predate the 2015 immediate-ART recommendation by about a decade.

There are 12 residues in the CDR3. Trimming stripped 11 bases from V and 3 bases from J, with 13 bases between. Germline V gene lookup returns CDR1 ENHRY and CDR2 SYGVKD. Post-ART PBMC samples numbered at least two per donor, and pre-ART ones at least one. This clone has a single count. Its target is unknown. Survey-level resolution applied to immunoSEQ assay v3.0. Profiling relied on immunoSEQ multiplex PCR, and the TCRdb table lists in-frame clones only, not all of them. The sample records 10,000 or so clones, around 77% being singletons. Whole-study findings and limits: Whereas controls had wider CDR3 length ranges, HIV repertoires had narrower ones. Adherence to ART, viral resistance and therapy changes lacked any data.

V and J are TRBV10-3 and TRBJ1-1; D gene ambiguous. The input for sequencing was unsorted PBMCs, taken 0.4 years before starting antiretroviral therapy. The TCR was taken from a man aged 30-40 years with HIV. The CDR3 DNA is TGTGCCTCGGGTTGGGGAGACACTGAAGCTTTCTTT. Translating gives CASGWGDTEAFF.